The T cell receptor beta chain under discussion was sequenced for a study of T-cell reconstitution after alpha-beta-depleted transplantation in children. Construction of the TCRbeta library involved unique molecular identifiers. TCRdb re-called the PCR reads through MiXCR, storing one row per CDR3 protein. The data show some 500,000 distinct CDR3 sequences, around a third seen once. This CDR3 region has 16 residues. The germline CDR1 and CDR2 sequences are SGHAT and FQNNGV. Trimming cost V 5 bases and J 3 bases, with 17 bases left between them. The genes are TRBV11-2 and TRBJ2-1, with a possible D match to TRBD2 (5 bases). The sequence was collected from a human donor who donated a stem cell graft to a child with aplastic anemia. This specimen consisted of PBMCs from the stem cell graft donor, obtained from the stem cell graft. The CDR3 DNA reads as TGTGCCAGCAGCCACCAGAAGCGGCGGAACTACAATGAGCAGTTCTTC. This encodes CASSHQKRRNYNEQFF.